This paragraph reports one T cell receptor beta chain. Which antigen it targets is not known. Base qualities are not recorded, but no much larger clone differs from it by a single base. The data were taken from a study of OX40 agonist ivuxolimab in advanced cancers. About the investigation overall: Ivuxolimab was a fully human IgG2 agonistic monoclonal antibody targeting the costimulatory receptor OX40 (CD134). Intravenous ivuxolimab was administered to patients every 2 weeks at six dose levels: 0.01, 0.1, 0.3, 1.5, 3 and 10 mg/kg. Of the roughly 51 dose-escalation patients, hepatocellular carcinoma was present in about 20, melanoma in approximately 15, renal cell carcinoma in 9 and head and neck cancer in 9. In the dose-escalation cohort, more than 80% of patients were male, and the mean age was approximately 60 years with a range of about 23 to 79. Patients were allowed to have had prior anti-PD-1, anti-PD-L1 or anti-CTLA-4 therapy, and approximately 40% of the dose-escalation patients had previously received checkpoint inhibitors. Three dose-escalation patients achieved partial responses, one with hepatocellular carcinoma and two with cutaneous melanoma. Peripheral TCRbeta sequencing was intended to test whether TCR sequence diversity was altered and clonal T-cell expansion was caused by ivuxolimab. The paper reports the monotherapy dose-escalation portion (N ≈ 50 patients) of the phase I ivuxolimab trial. Summary of the overall study and its limitations: In the 0.1-3.0 mg/kg groups, partial responders were among the patients with the lowest normalized peripheral clonal expansion, particularly in CD8+ T cells. After ivuxolimab, CD8+ T cells had more expanded clones than CD4+ T cells on average. Low levels of normalized T-cell clonal expansion were also seen in some nonresponding patients. At doses of 0.1 to 3.0 mg/kg, clonal expansion of both CD4+ and CD8+ T cells in blood was seen between baseline and week 6. The antigen specificity of the peripheral T cells that underwent clonal expansion was not determined.

The CDR3 contains 16 residues, cysteine and phenylalanine counted. Only the CDR3 DNA stays, 48 bases, in frame from base 1. V is pared back by 4 bases and J by 8 bases, with 24 bases lying between the germline termini. Via the germline V gene, CDR1 is SGHRS and CDR2 YFSETQ. To sequence the TCRbeta CDR3 region, genomic DNA was isolated from the sorted cells. The immunoSEQ Assay was used to sequence the TCRbeta CDR3 regions. This is the immuneACCESS table as TCRdb keeps it, with only in-frame sequences that have V and J called. A part of the clones is gone; compared with another copy, unresolved V genes explain less than half, and the rest is unexplained. This sample lists some 90,000 clones; over 75% were detected once. The top ten clonotypes cover over 0.3% of the sample. Patients with autoimmune disease history or receiving systemic immunosuppression were excluded from the trial. Peripheral blood for TCR sequencing was drawn from every dose cohort at baseline, at cycle 4 day 1 and at cycle 7 day 1. Samples came from an open-label, multicenter, first-in-human phase I dose-escalation trial of ivuxolimab. The trial enrolled adults with locally advanced or metastatic head and neck squamous cell, hepatocellular, melanoma or renal cell carcinoma. Before TCR sequencing, CD4+ T cells and CD8+ T cells were sorted from peripheral blood as separate populations.

This clonotype was obtained from an adult with an advanced solid tumor such as melanoma, head and neck, liver or kidney cancer. The V and J genes are TRBV5-1 and TRBJ1-2; TRBD1 could be the D gene, as 6 bases match. The sample was CD4+ or CD8+ T cells sorted from blood, taken in a trial of the OX40 agonist ivuxolimab. The nucleotide sequence reads TGCGCCAGCAGCCCGGAAACACAGGGCCGCCCTAGGGGCTACACCTTC. The resulting protein is CASSPETQGRPRGYTF.